This record concerns one T cell receptor (beta chain) sequence. No cognate antigen has been identified for it. The input lacks base qualities; no much larger clone sits a single base away. The intended sense of this specimen's time point label: cycle 1 day 1 (C1D1), immediately before nivolumab initiation. Every trial patient had relapsed following autologous stem cell transplantation, and prior brentuximab vedotin exposure was what differed among cohorts A, B and C. CD4+ T cells were purified from thawed PBMCs by magnetic negative selection with a Miltenyi CD4+ T cell isolation kit. The trial cohort comprised a few dozen patients with relapsed/refractory classical Hodgkin lymphoma whose best overall responses were complete response, partial response or progressive disease. Single-agent nivolumab was administered to trial patients in the multi-cohort phase II CheckMate 205 trial. An independent review committee assessed best overall response by applying the 2007 International Working Group response criteria. Trial PBMCs were obtained immediately prior to nivolumab initiation (C1D1) and on therapy at cycle 2 day 1 and cycle 4 day 1. After peripheral blood was drawn into 8 mL Vacutainer Cell Preparation Tubes, PBMCs were isolated by centrifugation and then cryopreserved. Purified CD4+ and CD8+ fractions were prepared only for cases in which an additional PBMC sample was available. Magnetically labelled cells were removed on LS columns in a quadroMACS separator, and the flow-through was collected as the purified fraction.

As encoded in the germline V gene, CDR1 is SGHRS while CDR2 is YFSETQ. The germline ends are 10 bases apart after V is trimmed by 2 bases and J by 4 bases. Counted from cysteine to phenylalanine, this CDR3 has 14 amino acids. The sequence is cut down to CDR3 DNA, 42 bases in frame from base 1. The Qiagen DNeasy kit was used to extract genomic DNA both from unsorted PBMCs and from the negatively selected CD4+ and CD8+ fractions. TCR beta CDR3 regions were amplified by immunoSEQ multiplex PCR using primers annealing to V and J segments. A synthetic immune receptor repertoire was used to minimize amplification bias, and remaining bias was computationally removed after sequencing. The authors processed their data as follows. Custom Python scripts were used to quantify repertoire diversity as the Shannon entropy index. Unsorted, CD4+ and CD8+ repertoires were analyzed separately, except in combined analyses where CD4+ and CD8+ sequences were merged in silico. A clone counted as expanded when the clone's frequency after treatment rose at least 2-fold relative to C1D1, and clones undetected at baseline were given a pseudocount of 0.5. Singleton clones were defined as clones with 0 or 1 copy at C1D1, and non-singleton clones were defined as clones with 2 or more copies. Clones expanded in unsorted samples were assigned a CD4+, CD8+ or unknown annotation through matching of protein sequences in sorted samples from the same patient. Wilcoxon tests on paired samples were used to test diversity changes from C1D1 to C4D1. TCRdb holds this immuneACCESS table with in-frame rearrangements only. Some clones are missing; in checked studies, unresolved V genes explain under half, and the rest has no known cause. V, J and clone size derive from that table, while D and trimming were established from the DNA sequence. This sample has nearly 7,000 clones in its table, and 70% to 80% of those were observed once. Of the sample, roughly 2.7% is held by the ten largest clones.

This sample is part of a study of PD-1 blockade in classical Hodgkin lymphoma (dated by TCRdb to 2018 to 2021). The study in broad terms: Nivolumab dosing was 3 mg/kg intravenously every 2 weeks, continuing until either disease progression or unacceptable toxicity. The study used CyTOF and TCR beta sequencing to define a peripheral blood immune signature of response to PD-1 blockade in classical Hodgkin lymphoma.

Broad study findings and their caveats: Patients starting nivolumab less than 1 year after ASCT had lower diversity and were excluded from later analyses to avoid confounding by immune reconstitution. Baseline TCR diversity was reported to be lower in newly diagnosed patients than in healthy donors, and even lower in relapsed/refractory patients. A significant rise by C4D1 was seen in CD4+ but not CD8+ TCR diversity (p=0.0027 vs p=0.16), with the rise being most apparent in complete responders (p=0.02). Only a single clinical trial cohort was studied, and what caused the repertoire differences, possibly disease activity or prior therapy, remained undefined. Trial patients with a complete response had baseline diversity similar to that of newly diagnosed patients, while partial responders and progressors had significantly lower diversity.

The sample was CD4+ T cells from blood, taken at baseline. The chain uses TRBV5-1 and TRBJ2-1; the D gene is perhaps TRBD1, on 6 matching bases. This sequence was found in a human donor with classical Hodgkin lymphoma. The CDR3 reads as follows: CASSFGGQYNEQFF. The sequenced DNA: TGCGCCAGCAGCTTTGGAGGACAGTACAATGAGCAGTTCTTC.